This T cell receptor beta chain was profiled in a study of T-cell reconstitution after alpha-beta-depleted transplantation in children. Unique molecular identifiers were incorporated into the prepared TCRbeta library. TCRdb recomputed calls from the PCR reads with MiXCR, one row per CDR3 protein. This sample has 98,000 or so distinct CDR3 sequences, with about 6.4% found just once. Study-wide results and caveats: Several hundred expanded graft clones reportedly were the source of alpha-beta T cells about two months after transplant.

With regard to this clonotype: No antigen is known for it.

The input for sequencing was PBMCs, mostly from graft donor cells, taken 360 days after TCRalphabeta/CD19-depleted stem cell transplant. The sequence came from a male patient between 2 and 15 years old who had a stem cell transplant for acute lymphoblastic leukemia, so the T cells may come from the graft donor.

DNA for the CDR3: TGTGCCAGTAGTAGCGCGGGCGGGACGCTAGCCAAAAACATTCAGTACTTC. This sequence encodes CASSSAGGTLAKNIQYF. V gene TRBV19 combines with J gene TRBJ2-4, with D tentatively TRBD2 (6 bases). Trimming cost V 4 bases and J 0 bases, with 16 bases left between them. The CDR3 has 17 residues. Germline loops: CDR1 LNHDA, CDR2 SQIVND (reference sequence).